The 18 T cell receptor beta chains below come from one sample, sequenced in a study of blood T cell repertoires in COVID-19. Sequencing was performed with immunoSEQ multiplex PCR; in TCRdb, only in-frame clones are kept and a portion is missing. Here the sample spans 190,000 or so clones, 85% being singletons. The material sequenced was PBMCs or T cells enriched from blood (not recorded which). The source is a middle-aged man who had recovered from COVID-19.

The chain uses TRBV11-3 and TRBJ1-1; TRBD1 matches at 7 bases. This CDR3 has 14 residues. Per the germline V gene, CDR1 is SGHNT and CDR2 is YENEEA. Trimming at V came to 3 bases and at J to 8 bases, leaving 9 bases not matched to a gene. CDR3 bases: TGTGCCAGCAGCTTTCGGGCCGCACAGGGGGAAGCTTTCTTT. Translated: CASSFRAAQGEAFF.

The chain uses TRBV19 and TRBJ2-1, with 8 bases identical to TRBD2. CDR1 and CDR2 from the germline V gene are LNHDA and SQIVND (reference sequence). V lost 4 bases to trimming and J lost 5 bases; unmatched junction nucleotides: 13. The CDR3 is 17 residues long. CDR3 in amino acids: CASSTPTTSGWHNEQFF. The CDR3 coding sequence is TGTGCCAGTAGTACCCCGACTACTAGCGGATGGCACAATGAGCAGTTCTTC.

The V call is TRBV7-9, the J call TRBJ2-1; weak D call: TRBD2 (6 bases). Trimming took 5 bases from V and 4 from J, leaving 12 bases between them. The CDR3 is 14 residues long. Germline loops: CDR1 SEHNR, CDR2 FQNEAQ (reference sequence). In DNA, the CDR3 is TGTGCCAGCAGCCCTCCCGGGACTTACAATGAGCAGTTCTTC. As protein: CASSPPGTYNEQFF.

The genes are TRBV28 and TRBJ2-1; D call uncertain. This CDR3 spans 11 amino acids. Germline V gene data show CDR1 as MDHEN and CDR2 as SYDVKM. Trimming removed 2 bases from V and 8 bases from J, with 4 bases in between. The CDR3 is CASSLQYEQFF. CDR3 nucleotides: TGTGCCAGCAGTTTACAGTATGAGCAGTTCTTC.

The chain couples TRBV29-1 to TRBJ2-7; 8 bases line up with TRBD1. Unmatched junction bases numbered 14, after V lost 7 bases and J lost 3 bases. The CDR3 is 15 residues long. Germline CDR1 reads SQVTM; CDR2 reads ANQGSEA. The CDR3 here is CSAQVPGQVLYEQYF. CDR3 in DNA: TGCAGCGCGCAGGTCCCGGGACAGGTACTCTACGAGCAGTACTTC.

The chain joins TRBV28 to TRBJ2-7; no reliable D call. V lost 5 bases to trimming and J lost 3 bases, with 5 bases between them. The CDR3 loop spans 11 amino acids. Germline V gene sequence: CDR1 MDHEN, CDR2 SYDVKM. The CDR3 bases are TGTGCCAGCAGTCCTCGCTACGAGCAGTACTTC. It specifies CASSPRYEQYF. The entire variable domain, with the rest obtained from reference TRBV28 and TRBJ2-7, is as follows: DVKVTQSSRYLVKRTGEKVFLECVQDMDHENMFWYRQDPGLGLRLIYFSYDVKMKEKGDIPEGYSVSREKKERFSLILESASTNQTSMYLCASSPRYEQYFGPGTRLTVT.

The DNA of the CDR3 is TGTGCCCGACAGGGGGCTTTGAACACTGAAGCTTTCTTT. Translation: CARQGALNTEAFF. The chain couples TRBV30 to TRBJ1-1; TRBD1 aligns across 10 bases. V gave up 8 bases and J gave up 0 bases; unmatched junction bases: 3. The CDR3 is made up of 13 amino acids. Germline CDR1 reads GTSNPN; CDR2 reads SVGIG (reference sequence).

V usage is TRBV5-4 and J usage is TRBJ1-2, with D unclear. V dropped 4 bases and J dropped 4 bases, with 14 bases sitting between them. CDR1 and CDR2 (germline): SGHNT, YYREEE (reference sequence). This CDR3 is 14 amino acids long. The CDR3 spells CASSLEPGSYGYTF. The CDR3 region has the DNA TGTGCCAGCAGCCTCGAACCCGGGAGCTATGGCTACACCTTC.

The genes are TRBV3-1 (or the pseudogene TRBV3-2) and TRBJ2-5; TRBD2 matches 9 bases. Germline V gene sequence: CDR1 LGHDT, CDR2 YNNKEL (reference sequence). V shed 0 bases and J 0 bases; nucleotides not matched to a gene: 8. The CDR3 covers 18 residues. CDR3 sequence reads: CASSQDRSSGTYQETQYF. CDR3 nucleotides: TGTGCCAGCAGCCAAGATCGGTCTAGCGGGACCTACCAAGAGACCCAGTACTTC.

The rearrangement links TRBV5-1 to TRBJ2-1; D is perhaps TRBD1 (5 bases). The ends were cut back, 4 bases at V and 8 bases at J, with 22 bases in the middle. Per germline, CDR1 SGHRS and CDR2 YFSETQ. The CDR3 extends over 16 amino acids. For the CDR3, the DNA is TGCGCCAGCAGCCCACAACAGGCACCTCCCGGCGATGAGCAGTTCTTC. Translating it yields CASSPQQAPPGDEQFF.

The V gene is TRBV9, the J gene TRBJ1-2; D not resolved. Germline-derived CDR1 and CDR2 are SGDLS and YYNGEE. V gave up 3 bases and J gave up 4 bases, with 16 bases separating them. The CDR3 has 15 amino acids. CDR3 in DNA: TGTGCCAGCAGCGCCTCCGGCTCTGAGCGCTATGGCTACACCTTC. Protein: CASSASGSERYGYTF.

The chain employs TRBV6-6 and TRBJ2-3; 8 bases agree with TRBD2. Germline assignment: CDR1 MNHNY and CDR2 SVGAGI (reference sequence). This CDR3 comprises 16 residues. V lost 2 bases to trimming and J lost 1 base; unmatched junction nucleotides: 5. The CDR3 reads CASSYPLAGGTDTQYF. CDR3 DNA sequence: TGTGCCAGCAGTTACCCTCTAGCGGGTGGCACAGATACGCAGTATTTT.

CDR3 sequence: CASSEIAATEQFF. In nucleotides, the CDR3 is TGTGCCAGCAGTGAAATTGCAGCGACCGAGCAGTTCTTC. This chain links TRBV2 with TRBJ2-1; D uncertain. The CDR3 runs 13 residues. Trimming shortened V by 2 bases and J by 10 bases, and 12 bases separated the two germline ends. Germline V gives CDR1 SNHLY, CDR2 FYNNEI.

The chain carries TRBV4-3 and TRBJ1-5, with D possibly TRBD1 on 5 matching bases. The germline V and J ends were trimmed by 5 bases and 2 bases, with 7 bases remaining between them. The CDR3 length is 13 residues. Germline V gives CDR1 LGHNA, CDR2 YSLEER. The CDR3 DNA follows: TGCGCCAGCAGCGGGGGGGGCAATCAGCCCCAGCATTTT. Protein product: CASSGGGNQPQHF.

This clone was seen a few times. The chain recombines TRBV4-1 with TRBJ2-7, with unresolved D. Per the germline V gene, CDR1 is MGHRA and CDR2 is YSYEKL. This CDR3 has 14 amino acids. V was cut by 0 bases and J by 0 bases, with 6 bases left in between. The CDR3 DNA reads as TGCGCCAGCAGCCAAGAACCAGGCTCCTACGAGCAGTACTTC. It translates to CASSQEPGSYEQYF.

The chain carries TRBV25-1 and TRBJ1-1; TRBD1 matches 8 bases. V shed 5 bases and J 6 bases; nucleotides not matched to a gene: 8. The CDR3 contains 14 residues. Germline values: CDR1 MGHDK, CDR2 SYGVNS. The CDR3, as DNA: TGTGCCAGCAGTACGACAGGGGTTCTGGCTGAAGCTTTCTTT. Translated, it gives CASSTTGVLAEAFF.

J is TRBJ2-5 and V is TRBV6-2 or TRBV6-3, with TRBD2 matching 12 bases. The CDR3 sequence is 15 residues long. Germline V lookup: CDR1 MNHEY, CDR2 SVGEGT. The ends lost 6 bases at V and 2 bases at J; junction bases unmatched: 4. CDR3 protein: CASSLAGGWQETQYF. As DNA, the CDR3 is TGTGCCAGCAGCCTAGCGGGAGGGTGGCAAGAGACCCAGTACTTC.

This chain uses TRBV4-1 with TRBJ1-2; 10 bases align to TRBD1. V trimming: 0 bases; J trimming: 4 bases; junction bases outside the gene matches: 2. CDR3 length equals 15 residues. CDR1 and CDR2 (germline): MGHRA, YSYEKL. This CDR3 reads CASSQERTGGYGYTF. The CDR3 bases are TGCGCCAGCAGCCAAGAACGGACAGGGGGCTATGGCTACACCTTC.